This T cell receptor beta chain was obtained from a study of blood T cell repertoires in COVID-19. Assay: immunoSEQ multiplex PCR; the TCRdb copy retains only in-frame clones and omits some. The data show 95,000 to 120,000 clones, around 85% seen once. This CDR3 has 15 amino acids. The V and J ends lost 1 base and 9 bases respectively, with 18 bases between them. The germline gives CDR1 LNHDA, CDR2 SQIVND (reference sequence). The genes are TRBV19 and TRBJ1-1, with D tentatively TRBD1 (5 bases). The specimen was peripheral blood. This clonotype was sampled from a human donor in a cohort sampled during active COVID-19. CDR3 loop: CASSIGGRTPNKAFF. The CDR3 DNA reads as TGTGCCAGTAGTATAGGGGGCCGGACACCGAATAAAGCTTTCTTT.